This entry is about one TCR beta chain. The CDR3 extends over 16 amino acids. CDR1 and CDR2 from the germline V gene are SGDLS and YYNGEE. V lost 0 bases to trimming and J lost 2 bases, with 12 bases between them. This entry comes from a study of shared clonotypes between healthy human individuals. In the original workflow: Filtering differed, since immunoSEQ gave only junction sequences and no quality scores. The protocol was immunoSEQ multiplex PCR, while the TCRdb copy is restricted to in-frame clones and leaves out a portion. D and trimming come from the DNA, and the V and J calls and clone size come from that table. The table shows about 2.3 million clones, with around 90% occurring only once.

The sample was naive CD4+ T cells from PBMCs. Subset defined: CD45RA+ positively selected. The receptor comes from a man younger than 30 in good health. Some clones in this sample may be carry-over from other donors' samples. The chain is built from TRBV9 and TRBJ2-4; either TRBD1 or TRBD2 may supply D (5 bases each). CDR3 in DNA: TGTGCCAGCAGCGTAGGGGAGAGGGGAACCAAAAACATTCAGTACTTC. Residues: CASSVGERGTKNIQYF.